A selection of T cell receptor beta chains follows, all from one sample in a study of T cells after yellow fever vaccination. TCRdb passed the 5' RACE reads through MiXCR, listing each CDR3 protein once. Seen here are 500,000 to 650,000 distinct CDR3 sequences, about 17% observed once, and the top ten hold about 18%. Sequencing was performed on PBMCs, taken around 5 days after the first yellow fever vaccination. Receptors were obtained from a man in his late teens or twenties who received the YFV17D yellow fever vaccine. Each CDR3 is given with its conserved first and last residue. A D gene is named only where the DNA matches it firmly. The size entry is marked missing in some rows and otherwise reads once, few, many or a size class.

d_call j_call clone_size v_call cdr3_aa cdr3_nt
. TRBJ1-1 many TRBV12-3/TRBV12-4 CASSLMQGYTEAFF TGTGCCAGCAGTTTAATGCAGGGGTACACTGAAGCTTTCTTT
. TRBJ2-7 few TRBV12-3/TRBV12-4 CASSPKGSEQYF TGTGCCAGCAGCCCGAAAGGGTCCGAGCAGTACTTC
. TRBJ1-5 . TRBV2 CASRRAGVGSNQPQHF TGTGCCAGCAGAAGGGCGGGGGTCGGGAGCAATCAGCCCCAGCATTTT
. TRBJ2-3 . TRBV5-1 CASSLAGADYTTDTQYF TGCGCCAGCAGCTTGGCCGGGGCAGACTATACCACAGATACGCAGTATTTT
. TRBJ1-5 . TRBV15 CATSEYRVGNQPQHF TGTGCCACCAGCGAGTACAGGGTAGGCAATCAGCCCCAGCATTTT
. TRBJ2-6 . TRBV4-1 CASSQARGTRANVLTF TGCGCCAGCAGCCAAGCCCGGGGAACTAGGGCCAACGTCCTGACTTTC
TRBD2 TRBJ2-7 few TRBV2 CASSGGGRAYF TGTGCCAGCAGCGGCGGGGGTCGGGCGTACTTC
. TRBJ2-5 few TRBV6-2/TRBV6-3 CASSPGPPTRKETQYF TGTGCCAGCAGTCCCGGGCCCCCTACGAGAAAAGAGACCCAGTACTTC
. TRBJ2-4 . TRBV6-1 CASSENPTVNPIQYF TGTGCCAGCAGTGAAAACCCGACGGTGAATCCCATTCAGTACTTC
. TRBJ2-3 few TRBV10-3 CAIGAGSGGTDTQYF TGTGCCATCGGGGCGGGGAGCGGCGGCACAGATACGCAGTATTTT
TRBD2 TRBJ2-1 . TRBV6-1 CASRAKLAGGPTPNNEQFF TGTGCCAGCAGGGCCAAGCTAGCGGGGGGGCCCACACCTAACAATGAGCAGTTCTTC
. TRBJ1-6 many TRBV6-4 CASSDSAGMNSPLHF TGTGCCAGCAGTGACTCGGCAGGGATGAATTCACCCCTCCACTTT
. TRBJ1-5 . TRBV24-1 CATNLRVLGSNQPQHF TGTGCCACCAACCTACGGGTCCTTGGGAGCAATCAGCCCCAGCATTTT
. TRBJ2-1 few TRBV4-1 CASSQREDNQFF TGCGCCAGCAGCCAGAGGGAGGACAACCAGTTCTTC